A single sample is the source of the 4 T cell receptor beta chains below, sequenced in a study of blood T cell repertoires in COVID-19. Only in-frame clones appear in the TCRdb table, and some are missing; sequencing was by immunoSEQ multiplex PCR. The repertoire consists of over 95,000 clones, with 70% to 90% occurring once and the leading ten covering roughly 4.4%. The sample consisted of peripheral blood. The receptors shown here come from a woman aged 45-65 years with acute or convalescent COVID-19.

The V gene is TRBV28, the J gene TRBJ2-3, with 8 bases matching TRBD2. The junction had 5 bases not matched to a gene; V was cut back by 7 bases and J by 5 bases. CDR1 and CDR2 (germline): MDHEN, SYDVKM. This CDR3 comprises 13 residues. CDR3 loop: CASTGGALDTQYF. The CDR3 bases are TGTGCCAGCACCGGGGGGGCTTTAGATACGCAGTATTTT.

This chain uses TRBV6-5 with TRBJ2-7, with D perhaps matching TRBD2 (5 bases). Trimming shortened V by 8 bases and J by 9 bases, and 20 bases separated the two germline ends. Germline values: CDR1 MNHEY, CDR2 SVGAGI. The CDR3 has 13 amino acids. DNA for the CDR3: TGTGCCAGCTCTACAAGCGATAGCGTAGGGCAGTACTTC. Translation gives CASSTSDSVGQYF.

This rearrangement joins TRBV6-1 to TRBJ1-3; D remains ambiguous. Trimming left V 4 bases short and J 0 bases short, with 16 bases between. Germline CDR1 MNHNS, CDR2 SASEGT. CDR3 length: 17 amino acids. The CDR3 sequence: CASSASTRLSSGNTIYF. CDR3 DNA: TGTGCCAGCAGTGCTTCGACACGACTAAGCTCTGGAAACACCATATATTTT.

V usage is TRBV10-3 and J usage is TRBJ1-2; 11 bases map to TRBD1. The CDR3 contains 16 residues. Germline CDR1 ENHRY, CDR2 SYGVKD. Unmatched junction bases numbered 11, after V lost 7 bases and J lost 4 bases. For the CDR3, the DNA is TGTGCCATCACGCCGGGACAGGGGGTAGTCGGCTATGGCTACACCTTC. Its protein is CAITPGQGVVGYGYTF.